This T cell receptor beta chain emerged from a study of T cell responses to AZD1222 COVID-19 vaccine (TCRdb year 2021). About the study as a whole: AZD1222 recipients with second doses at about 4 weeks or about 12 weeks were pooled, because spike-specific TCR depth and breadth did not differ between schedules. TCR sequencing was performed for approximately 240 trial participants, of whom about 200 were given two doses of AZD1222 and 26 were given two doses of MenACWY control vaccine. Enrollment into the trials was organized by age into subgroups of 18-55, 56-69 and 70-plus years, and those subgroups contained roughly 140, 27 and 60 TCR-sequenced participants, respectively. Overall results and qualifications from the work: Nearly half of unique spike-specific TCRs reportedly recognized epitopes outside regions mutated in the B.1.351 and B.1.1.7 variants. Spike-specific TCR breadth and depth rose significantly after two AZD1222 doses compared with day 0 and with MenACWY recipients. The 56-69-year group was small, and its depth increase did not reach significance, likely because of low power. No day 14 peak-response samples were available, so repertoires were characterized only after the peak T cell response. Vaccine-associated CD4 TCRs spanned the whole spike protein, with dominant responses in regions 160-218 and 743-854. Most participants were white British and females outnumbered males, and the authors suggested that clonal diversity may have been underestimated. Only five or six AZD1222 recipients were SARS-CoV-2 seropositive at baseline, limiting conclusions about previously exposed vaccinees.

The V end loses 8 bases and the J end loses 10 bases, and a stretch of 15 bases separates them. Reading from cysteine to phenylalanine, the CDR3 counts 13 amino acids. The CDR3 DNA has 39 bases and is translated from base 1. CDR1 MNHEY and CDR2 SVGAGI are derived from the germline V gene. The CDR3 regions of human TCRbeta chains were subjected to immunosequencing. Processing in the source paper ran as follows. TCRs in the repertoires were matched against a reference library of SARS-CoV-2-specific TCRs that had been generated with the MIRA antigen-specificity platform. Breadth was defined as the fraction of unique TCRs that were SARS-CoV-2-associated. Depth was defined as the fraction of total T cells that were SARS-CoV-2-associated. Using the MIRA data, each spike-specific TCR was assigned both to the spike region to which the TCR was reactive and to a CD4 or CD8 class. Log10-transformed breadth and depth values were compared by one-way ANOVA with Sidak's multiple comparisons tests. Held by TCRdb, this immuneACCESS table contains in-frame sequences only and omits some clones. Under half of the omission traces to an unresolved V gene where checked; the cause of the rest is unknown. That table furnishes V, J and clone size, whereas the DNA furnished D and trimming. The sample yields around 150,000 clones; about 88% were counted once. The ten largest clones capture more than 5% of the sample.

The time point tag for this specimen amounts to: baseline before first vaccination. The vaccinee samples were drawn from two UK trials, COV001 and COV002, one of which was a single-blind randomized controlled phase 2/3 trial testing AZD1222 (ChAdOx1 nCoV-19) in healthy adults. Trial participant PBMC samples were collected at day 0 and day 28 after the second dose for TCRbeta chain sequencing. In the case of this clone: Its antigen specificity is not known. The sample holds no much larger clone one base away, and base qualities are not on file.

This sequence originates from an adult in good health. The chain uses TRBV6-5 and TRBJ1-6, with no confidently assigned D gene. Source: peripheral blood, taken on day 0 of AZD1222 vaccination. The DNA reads TGTGCCAGCGGCGAACAGCGAGGCTCACCCCTCCACTTT. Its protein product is CASGEQRGSPLHF.